A selection of T cell receptor beta chains follows, all from one sample in a study of blood T cell repertoires in COVID-19. TCRdb keeps only in-frame clones here, not all; method: immunoSEQ multiplex PCR. Found here are 65,000 to 70,000 clones, around 87% of them singletons; the top ten hold 5.2%. Sequencing was done on a sample of peripheral blood. These receptors were obtained from a man in his fifties with active COVID-19. Each CDR3 is given with its conserved first and last residue. D genes are given only for firm matches. Clone size is not always given. Where it is, it says once, few, many or a class for expanded clones.

V: TRBV12-3/TRBV12-4
size: NA
D: NA
J: TRBJ1-2
DNA: TGTGCCAGCAGGGGGGCGGAGAACTATGGCTACACCTTC
CDR3: CASRGAENYGYTF

V: TRBV6-2/TRBV6-3
size: NA
D: NA
J: TRBJ2-3
DNA: TGTGCCAGCAGTTACTTAGCGAATACGCAGTATTTT
CDR3: CASSYLANTQYF

V: TRBV5-5
size: NA
D: NA
J: TRBJ2-7
DNA: TGTGCCAGCAGCTCACACAGGGTAGAGTTCGAGCAGTACTTC
CDR3: CASSSHRVEFEQYF

V: TRBV29-1
size: NA
D: NA
J: TRBJ2-2
DNA: TGCAGCGTTGACAGGTCGAACACCGGGGAGCTGTTTTTT
CDR3: CSVDRSNTGELFF

V: TRBV3-1/TRBV3-2
size: NA
D: TRBD2
J: TRBJ2-3
DNA: TGTGCCAGCAGCCGGCGGACTAGCGTTGCAGATACGCAGTATTTT
CDR3: CASSRRTSVADTQYF

V: TRBV6-5
size: NA
D: NA
J: TRBJ1-1
DNA: TGTGCCAGCTTACGGCTTGGAGCTGAAGCTTTCTTT
CDR3: CASLRLGAEAFF

V: TRBV5-5
size: NA
D: NA
J: TRBJ1-6
DNA: TGTGCCAGCAGTCGACACCACAGGGCCGATAATTCACCCCTCCACTTT
CDR3: CASSRHHRADNSPLHF

V: TRBV20-1
size: NA
D: TRBD1
J: TRBJ1-1
DNA: TGCAGTGCTAGTGAGGCAGGGGGCGTGAACACTGAAGCTTTCTTT
CDR3: CSASEAGGVNTEAFF

V: TRBV11-2
size: NA
D: NA
J: TRBJ1-2
DNA: TGTGCCAGCAGCTCGGGGGGGGAAGGAGGCTACACCTTC
CDR3: CASSSGGEGGYTF

V: TRBV27
size: NA
D: TRBD1
J: TRBJ1-1
DNA: TGTGCCAGCAGTTTTGGAGGGGGCCTGAACACTGAAGCTTTCTTT
CDR3: CASSFGGGLNTEAFF

V: TRBV5-8
size: once
D: TRBD1
J: TRBJ2-1
DNA: TGTGCCAGCAGCAAGGGACAGATGGGAGACAATGAGCAGTTCTTC
CDR3: CASSKGQMGDNEQFF

V: TRBV27
size: NA
D: NA
J: TRBJ1-1
DNA: TGTGCCAGCAGCCGCGGCGGCACCTCGAACACTGAAGCTTTCTTT
CDR3: CASSRGGTSNTEAFF

V: TRBV6-2/TRBV6-3
size: NA
D: NA
J: TRBJ2-1
DNA: TGTGCCAGCAGCTTAACAAGTAAGCAGTTCTTC
CDR3: CASSLTSKQFF

V: TRBV28
size: NA
D: NA
J: TRBJ1-5
DNA: TGTGCCAGCAGTTTGAGAGGGGGACATTTGGGCGCGAGGCCCCAGCATTTT
CDR3: CASSLRGGHLGARPQHF

V: TRBV20-1
size: NA
D: NA
J: TRBJ2-1
DNA: TGCAGTGCTAGTAGGGGTTTCTCCTACAATGAGCAGTTCTTC
CDR3: CSASRGFSYNEQFF

V: TRBV19
size: NA
D: TRBD1
J: TRBJ2-2
DNA: TGTGCCAGTAGTGGGAGGGGACAGGGATCCGGGGAGCTGTTTTTT
CDR3: CASSGRGQGSGELFF

V: TRBV28
size: few
D: NA
J: TRBJ2-5
DNA: TGTGCCAGCAGTGTACGCGGGACCCAGTACTTC
CDR3: CASSVRGTQYF

V: TRBV28
size: NA
D: TRBD1
J: TRBJ2-7
DNA: TGTGCCAGCAGTTTAGTGGGGGACAGTGAGTTC
CDR3: CASSLVGDSEF

V: TRBV12-3/TRBV12-4
size: NA
D: TRBD1
J: TRBJ1-6
DNA: TGTGCCAGCAGACGACAGGGGATTTCACCCCTCCACTTT
CDR3: CASRRQGISPLHF

V: TRBV9
size: NA
D: NA
J: TRBJ1-4
DNA: TGTGCCAGCAGCGTTTCTGCAACTAATGAAAAACTGTTTTTT
CDR3: CASSVSATNEKLFF

V: TRBV7-9
size: NA
D: NA
J: TRBJ2-2
DNA: TGTGCCAGCAGCCCGGGTCGGGACACCGGGGAGCTGTTTTTT
CDR3: CASSPGRDTGELFF

V: TRBV5-1
size: NA
D: TRBD2
J: TRBJ2-1
DNA: TGCGCCAGCAGCCAGGGACTAGCGGGATCGACCCGAGGCAATGAGCAGTTCTTC
CDR3: CASSQGLAGSTRGNEQFF

V: TRBV18
size: NA
D: NA
J: TRBJ2-1
DNA: TGTGCCAGCTCACCACCAGGGGCGGGATGGAATTACAATGAGCAGTTCTTC
CDR3: CASSPPGAGWNYNEQFF

V: TRBV14
size: NA
D: TRBD1
J: TRBJ2-2
DNA: TGTGCCAGCAGCATAGACAGGGGGCTTGCCGGGGAGCTGTTTTTT
CDR3: CASSIDRGLAGELFF

V: TRBV19
size: NA
D: NA
J: TRBJ1-5
DNA: TGTGCCAGTACTTCCCAACCAGGTGGGGTCCGGGGTCAGCCCCAGCATTTT
CDR3: CASTSQPGGVRGQPQHF

V: TRBV4-2
size: NA
D: TRBD2
J: TRBJ2-3
DNA: TGTGCCAGCAGCCAGTCTAGCTGGGGGGCGACTAGCGGGAGGGGTTTCACAGATACGCAGTATTTT
CDR3: CASSQSSWGATSGRGFTDTQYF

V: TRBV27
size: NA
D: TRBD2
J: TRBJ2-5
DNA: TGTGCCAGCAGTCCAGTAGCGGGGGGGTTGTACTTC
CDR3: CASSPVAGGLYF

V: TRBV4-2
size: NA
D: NA
J: TRBJ1-5
DNA: TGTGCCAGCAGCCTCGAGATCTATCAGCCCCAGCATTTT
CDR3: CASSLEIYQPQHF

V: TRBV2
size: NA
D: TRBD1
J: TRBJ1-5
DNA: TGTGCCAGCAGCCAAGGACAGGGGTTATATCAGCCCCAGCATTTT
CDR3: CASSQGQGLYQPQHF

V: TRBV4-3
size: NA
D: NA
J: TRBJ1-2
DNA: TGCGCCAGCAGCCAAGCCCCCAGGGGTTATGGCTACACCTTC
CDR3: CASSQAPRGYGYTF

V: TRBV5-1
size: NA
D: NA
J: TRBJ2-2
DNA: TGCGCCAGCAGCCGACAGGATTTAAACACCGGGGAGCTGTTTTTT
CDR3: CASSRQDLNTGELFF

V: TRBV11-3
size: NA
D: NA
J: TRBJ2-1
DNA: TGTGCCAGCACAATAGGCAGCGGGTTAGTCGATGAGCAGTTCTTC
CDR3: CASTIGSGLVDEQFF

V: TRBV18
size: NA
D: TRBD2
J: TRBJ2-1
DNA: TGTGCCAGCTCACGAGGACTAGCGGACTACAATGAGCAGTTCTTC
CDR3: CASSRGLADYNEQFF

V: TRBV4-3
size: NA
D: TRBD1
J: TRBJ2-7
DNA: TGCGCCAGCAGCGCCGGGACAGGGGCCTACGAGCAGTACTTC
CDR3: CASSAGTGAYEQYF

V: TRBV4-3
size: NA
D: TRBD1
J: TRBJ2-1
DNA: TGCGCCAGCAGCCCCGCCGGGACAGGGGACAATGAGCAGTTCTTC
CDR3: CASSPAGTGDNEQFF

V: TRBV4-3
size: NA
D: TRBD1
J: TRBJ1-2
DNA: TGCGCCAGCAGCCAAGGGACAGGGCGGGGAGGCTACACCTTC
CDR3: CASSQGTGRGGYTF

V: TRBV5-4
size: NA
D: TRBD1
J: TRBJ1-2
DNA: TGTGCCAGCAGCTCCCGGGACAGGGTTCGCGGCTACACCTTC
CDR3: CASSSRDRVRGYTF

V: TRBV11-3
size: NA
D: NA
J: TRBJ2-1
DNA: TGTGCCAGCAGCTCCGGACAGCCGTTCCGCTACAATGAGCAGTTCTTC
CDR3: CASSSGQPFRYNEQFF

V: TRBV7-2
size: NA
D: NA
J: TRBJ1-1
DNA: TGTGCCAGCAGCTTAAGCCTCGGCGGGGAAGCTTTCTTT
CDR3: CASSLSLGGEAFF

V: TRBV29-1
size: NA
D: NA
J: TRBJ1-1
DNA: TGCAGCGGGGTGACAGGTTTTATGAACACTGAAGCTTTCTTT
CDR3: CSGVTGFMNTEAFF

V: TRBV19
size: NA
D: TRBD1
J: TRBJ1-2
DNA: TGTGCCAGTAGTCAACAAACAGGGGAGACTAACTATGGCTACACCTTC
CDR3: CASSQQTGETNYGYTF

V: TRBV7-2
size: once
D: NA
J: TRBJ2-5
DNA: TGTGCCAGCAGCTTAGCAGCTAAAGAGACCCAGTACTTC
CDR3: CASSLAAKETQYF